The count of the clone carrying this T cell receptor (beta chain) is one. In the authors' workflow: Researchers report that nucleated cell counts were estimated from reference gene primer amplification. Libraries were prepared by immunoSEQ multiplex PCR; TCRdb keeps only in-frame clonotypes and omits some of them. V and J calls and clone size follow that table, whereas D and trimming were derived from the DNA. The sample records some 230,000 clones, 85% to 90% being singletons. The sample is drawn from a study of blood T cell repertoires in COVID-19. About the study: Acute-phase and convalescent COVID-19 samples originated in the United States, Italy and Spain. T cells, B-cell-depleted T cells, or PBMCs provided the cDNA or gDNA that served as material.

The sequenced sample was PBMCs or T cells enriched from blood (not recorded which). This TCR was sampled from a woman between 18 and 29 years old in a cohort exposed to, infected with or recovered from COVID-19 (not recorded which).

CDR3 in amino acids: CASSLDWASGSVDTQYF. DNA for the CDR3: TGTGCCAGCAGCTTAGATTGGGCTAGCGGGAGTGTAGATACGCAGTATTTT. This rearrangement joins TRBV11-2 to TRBJ2-3; TRBD2 matches at 10 bases. There are 17 residues in the CDR3. Trimming took 0 bases from V and 5 from J; bases not matched to a gene: 8. Germline loops: CDR1 SGHAT, CDR2 FQNNGV.